This T cell receptor (beta chain) was captured by sequencing in a study of shared clonotypes between healthy human individuals. Study results and limitations: Naive subsets generally exceeded memory subsets in estimated richness.

Trimming cost V 4 bases and J 6 bases, with 17 bases left between them. The CDR3 totals 15 residues. Germline lookup yields CDR1 SGHTS and CDR2 YDEGEE. All of the donors resided in Nashville, Tennessee, and each was a Caucasian adult. As handled by the study authors: Junction-only immunoSEQ sequences carried no quality scores, so filtering differed. Repertoires were generated with immunoSEQ multiplex PCR, while TCRdb's copy carries only in-frame clones and drops some. V, J and clone size derive from that table, while D and trimming were established from the DNA sequence. Here the sample spans about a million clones, about 72% being singletons. In the case of this clone: What it binds is not known.

The chain employs TRBV5-8 and TRBJ1-5; D is possibly TRBD1 (5 bases). The clonotype originates from a man aged 18 to 30 in good health. Some clones in this sample may be carry-over from other donors' samples. Sequenced material: memory CD4+ T cells from PBMCs. Subset indicated: CD45RA-negative fraction. The DNA of the CDR3 is TGTGCCAGCAGCCCATCTGGGACCGCCGGTCAGCCCCAGCATTTT. It yields the protein CASSPSGTAGQPQHF.